The present TCR beta chain was sequenced within a study of blood T cell repertoires in COVID-19. Across the whole study: Italy, Spain and the United States were the sources of the convalescent and acute COVID-19 samples. The cDNA or gDNA used as material had been derived from T cells, B-cell-depleted T cells, or PBMCs.

Seattle patients were enrolled during active infection and followed longitudinally. The V and J ends lost 0 bases and 3 bases, in that order; junction bases with no gene match: 7. The germline V gene encodes CDR1 LGHNT and CDR2 FRNRAP. CDR3 length: 17 amino acids. Per the original methods: It was from reference gene primer amplification that nucleated cell counts were estimated. Data came from immunoSEQ multiplex PCR; TCRdb stores just in-frame clones and leaves some out. That table gives V, J and clone size, and the DNA gave D and trimming. The repertoire has about 69,000 clones, roughly 80% of them found once; the top ten carry approximately 12%.

The source material was peripheral blood. The sequence came from a man in his fifties with COVID-19, enrolled during active disease. This rearrangement joins TRBV12-5 to TRBJ2-5, with 10 bases that match TRBD1. CDR3 sequence: CASGLVPGQGLEETQYF. For the CDR3, the DNA is TGTGCTAGTGGTTTGGTACCGGGACAGGGGTTGGAAGAGACCCAGTACTTC.